The 25 T cell receptor beta chains given below trace back to one sample, sequenced in a study of cytomegalovirus exposure and HLA in healthy donors. The PCR used 60 Vbeta and 13 Jbeta primers. Here immunoSEQ multiplex PCR was the method, and the copy in TCRdb shows in-frame clones only, minus some. This table holds some 170,000 clones, about 80% found once. Sequenced sample: PBMCs. These receptors all stem from a woman between 25 and 40 years old in good health and CMV-seronegative.

This clone showed up just a few times. This chain links TRBV6-1 with TRBJ2-7, with 12 bases fitting TRBD2. CDR1 and CDR2 from the germline V gene are MNHNS and SASEGT. Losses at the gene ends were 10 bases for V and 2 bases for J; bases not matched to a gene: 3. The CDR3 sequence is 13 residues long. Here the CDR3 reads CATRTSGAYEQYF. The DNA of the CDR3 is TGTGCCACCCGGACTAGCGGGGCCTACGAGCAGTACTTC.

The gene calls are TRBV27 and TRBJ2-3; D gene unclear. Germline CDR1 is MNHEY and CDR2 is SMNVEV (reference sequence). V was clipped by 5 bases and J by 0 bases, with 21 bases between them. The CDR3 is 18 residues long. CDR3: CASSPEVSRRLSTDTQYF. CDR3 coding DNA: TGTGCCAGCAGTCCCGAAGTGTCTCGGAGACTTAGCACAGATACGCAGTATTTT.

As for this clone: It is likely a read error, because the conserved phenylalanine at the end of the CDR3 is missing. The V gene is TRBV4-3, the J gene TRBJ2-2, with 9 bases lining up with TRBD1. This CDR3 has 15 residues. Germline V gene lookup returns CDR1 LGHNA and CDR2 YSLEER. V was pared by 5 bases and J by 4 bases, with 5 bases of the junction left unmatched. CDR3 in amino acids: CASSSRQGGTGELFS. DNA of the CDR3: TGCGCCAGCAGCTCTCGACAGGGGGGCACCGGGGAGCTGTTTTCT.

This chain connects TRBV28 to TRBJ1-2, with 7 bases identical to TRBD1. Germline CDR1 reads MDHEN; CDR2 reads SYDVKM. V lost 5 bases to trimming and J lost 4 bases; unmatched junction nucleotides: 7. This CDR3 has 14 residues. Here the CDR3 reads CASSAGQAVYGYTF. CDR3 in DNA: TGTGCCAGCAGTGCCGGACAGGCCGTCTATGGCTACACCTTC.

This clone was seen only a few times. This sequence joins TRBV27 and TRBJ2-7, with TRBD1 identical over 7 bases. The trim removed 5 bases at V and 3 bases at J, leaving 13 bases unmatched. CDR3 size: 16 residues. CDR1 and CDR2 (germline): MNHEY, SMNVEV (reference sequence). CDR3 in amino acids: CASSPPGTEARYEQYF. As DNA, the CDR3 is TGTGCCAGCAGTCCGCCCGGGACAGAGGCTCGCTACGAGCAGTACTTC.

There are a few counts of this clone. The rearrangement uses TRBV6-1 and TRBJ1-2; 9 bases fit TRBD1. V lost 6 bases and J lost 8; bases outside the gene matches: 7. The CDR3 runs 13 residues. CDR1 MNHNS and CDR2 SASEGT come from the germline V gene. The CDR3 protein is CASSDGQGIGYTF. The CDR3 bases are TGTGCCAGCAGCGACGGACAGGGGATCGGCTACACCTTC.

V is TRBV29-1 and J is TRBJ1-2; D is unresolved. With 2 bases removed from V and 2 bases from J, the gap between germline ends came to 6 bases. This CDR3 is 12 amino acids long. Germline V gene data show CDR1 as SQVTM and CDR2 as ANQGSEA. CDR3 DNA sequence: TGCAGCGTTGAACTTTTAAACTATGGCTACACCTTC. It specifies CSVELLNYGYTF.

The rearrangement uses TRBV28 and TRBJ1-3, with a possible D match to TRBD1 (6 bases). The CDR3 runs 15 residues. V lost 7 bases to trimming and J lost 0 bases, with 13 bases between them. The germline V gene encodes CDR1 MDHEN and CDR2 SYDVKM. In DNA form, the CDR3 reads TGTGCCAGCACCCTAGACAGGATCTCTGGAAACACCATATATTTT. Encoded protein: CASTLDRISGNTIYF. Filled out from reference TRBV28 and TRBJ1-3, the complete variable domain reads DVKVTQSSRYLVKRTGEKVFLECVQDMDHENMFWYRQDPGLGLRLIYFSYDVKMKEKGDIPEGYSVSREKKERFSLILESASTNQTSMYLCASTLDRISGNTIYFGEGSWLTVV.

The chain combines TRBV5-6 with TRBJ2-3; TRBD2 matches 12 bases. CDR3 length equals 18 residues. CDR1 and CDR2 (germline): SGHDT, YYEEEE. With V trimmed by 4 bases and J by 2 bases, 11 bases remained unmatched. DNA of the CDR3: TGTGCCAGCAGCCTCGCGGCCCGACTAGCGGGGGCCACAGATACGCAGTATTTT. Translating gives CASSLAARLAGATDTQYF.

The chain combines TRBV27 with TRBJ2-1, with 8 bases lining up with TRBD2. The CDR3 totals 13 residues. Trimming took 3 bases from V and 7 from J; bases not matched to a gene: 2. Germline V gene data show CDR1 as MNHEY and CDR2 as SMNVEV (reference sequence). The CDR3 sequence is CASSFSSGNEQFF. CDR3 nucleotide sequence: TGTGCCAGCAGTTTCTCTAGCGGGAATGAGCAGTTCTTC.

This clone was seen more than once but under ten times. The V gene is TRBV6-1, the J gene TRBJ1-5, with 7 bases identical to TRBD1. Germline V gene lookup returns CDR1 MNHNS and CDR2 SASEGT. V trimming: 1 base; J trimming: 7 bases; junction bases outside the gene matches: 4. This CDR3 contains 14 residues. The CDR3 is CASSEGDSTQPQHF. The CDR3 coding sequence is TGTGCCAGCAGTGAAGGGGACAGCACCCAGCCCCAGCATTTT.

The V gene is TRBV28, the J gene TRBJ2-2, with 9 bases fitting TRBD1. With V trimmed by 6 bases and J by 1 base, 3 bases remained unmatched. This CDR3 has 15 residues. CDR1 is MDHEN and CDR2 is SYDVKM in the germline V gene. The CDR3 loop reads CASRNRGLNTGELFF. Written as DNA, the CDR3 is TGTGCCAGCAGAAACAGGGGGCTGAACACCGGGGAGCTGTTTTTT.

The V and J genes are TRBV9 and TRBJ1-3, with TRBD1 as a possible D gene (5 bases). V was clipped by 0 bases and J by 4 bases, with 11 bases between them. The length of the CDR3 is 15 residues. Germline CDR1 is SGDLS and CDR2 is YYNGEE. The CDR3 sequence is CASSVAGSRGNTIYF. For the CDR3, the DNA is TGTGCCAGCAGCGTAGCAGGGTCGCGAGGAAACACCATATATTTT.

This chain joins TRBV27 and TRBJ1-5, with D perhaps matching TRBD1 (6 bases). V was cut by 1 base and J by 3 bases, with 10 bases left in between. Germline-derived CDR1 and CDR2 are MNHEY and SMNVEV (reference sequence). CDR3 length: 15 amino acids. The CDR3 reads CASSLFSGANQPQHF. The CDR3, as DNA: TGTGCCAGCAGTTTATTCTCAGGGGCCAATCAGCCCCAGCATTTT.

The chain employs TRBV2 and TRBJ2-3; 7 bases are shared with TRBD1. CDR1 SNHLY and CDR2 FYNNEI come from the germline V gene. Trimming at V came to 3 bases and at J to 0 bases, leaving 6 bases not matched to a gene. CDR3 size: 16 residues. The CDR3 coding sequence is TGTGCCAGCAGTGAGTGGGACAGCTCTAGCACAGATACGCAGTATTTT. Its protein product is CASSEWDSSSTDTQYF.

Only a few counts were recorded for this clone. The chain is built from TRBV5-1 and TRBJ1-2, with TRBD1 identical over 11 bases. The J segment lost 5 bases and the V segment lost 4 bases, leaving 4 bases of the junction unmatched. Germline V gene data show CDR1 as SGHRS and CDR2 as YFSETQ. CDR3 length equals 14 residues. The CDR3 region has the DNA TGCGCCAGCAGCATGGACAGGGGGCGATATGGCTACACCTTC. Protein: CASSMDRGRYGYTF.

The V call is TRBV6-6, the J call TRBJ1-3; no reliable D call. Germline loops: CDR1 MNHNY, CDR2 SVGAGI (reference sequence). V was shortened by 2 bases and J by 0 bases, with 5 bases between the two germline ends. The CDR3 contains 14 residues. The CDR3 is CASSYHSSGNTIYF. The CDR3 DNA is TGTGCCAGCAGTTACCACAGCTCTGGAAACACCATATATTTT.

The J gene is TRBJ2-7, the V gene TRBV28; D remains ambiguous. CDR1 is MDHEN, CDR2 SYDVKM, per germline. V shed 7 bases and J shed 2 bases, with 12 bases lying between them. This CDR3 is built from 13 residues. The CDR3 loop is CASTPPGAYEQYF. The CDR3 DNA is TGTGCCAGCACCCCTCCCGGAGCCTACGAGCAGTACTTC.

This clone was picked up one time. The rearrangement uses TRBV5-1 and TRBJ2-7; 9 bases are shared with TRBD1. From germline, CDR1 is SGHRS and CDR2 YFSETQ. CDR3 size: 15 residues. V was pared by 4 bases and J by 3 bases, with 8 bases of the junction left unmatched. CDR3 bases: TGCGCCAGCAGCACGGGACAGGGAAAACTCTACGAGCAGTACTTC. Its translation: CASSTGQGKLYEQYF.

V gene TRBV25-1 combines with J gene TRBJ2-2; tentatively, D is TRBD2 (7 bases). The CDR3 is made up of 15 amino acids. Trimming shortened V by 5 bases and J by 4 bases, and 14 bases separated the two germline ends. Germline CDR1 MGHDK, CDR2 SYGVNS. Written as DNA, the CDR3 is TGTGCCAGCAGTCTAGGGGGAGGGTCCACCGGGGAGCTGTTTTTT. Its translation: CASSLGGGSTGELFF.

V is TRBV7-2 and J is TRBJ2-5; TRBD2 aligns across 11 bases. The V segment lost 5 bases and the J segment 5 bases; nucleotides outside the gene matches: 10. The CDR3 has 16 residues. The germline CDR1 and CDR2 sequences are SGHTA and FQGNSA. CDR3 region: CASSPLITSGGETQYF. CDR3 DNA: TGTGCCAGCAGCCCGCTCATAACTAGCGGGGGTGAGACCCAGTACTTC.

This clone was detected a few times. V is TRBV7-3 and J is TRBJ1-2, with a weak D call TRBD1 (6 bases). V lost 7 bases and J lost 6, with 15 bases in between. The CDR3 covers 13 residues. The germline V gene has CDR1 SGHTA and CDR2 FQGTGA. The CDR3 DNA is TGTGCCAGCAACACCCAGGGGAAGGATGGCTACACCTTC. Translation: CASNTQGKDGYTF.

The gene calls are TRBV7-6 and TRBJ2-3, with 8 bases matching TRBD2. V shed 4 bases and J 6 bases; nucleotides not matched to a gene: 12. There are 16 residues in the CDR3. Per germline, CDR1 SGHVS and CDR2 FNYEAQ. CDR3 loop: CASSSEAGVFVDTQYF. Here the CDR3 DNA reads TGTGCCAGCAGCTCAGAAGCGGGAGTGTTTGTTGATACGCAGTATTTT.

The gene calls are TRBV27 and TRBJ1-4; D is unresolved. In germline, CDR1 is MNHEY, CDR2 SMNVEV (reference sequence). V dropped 6 bases and J dropped 8 bases, with 7 bases sitting between them. The CDR3 is made up of 11 amino acids. CDR3 coding DNA: TGTGCCAGCAGGCATGGCGAAAAACTGTTTTTT. Encoded protein: CASRHGEKLFF.

The chain recombines TRBV7-2 with TRBJ2-7; 8 bases map to TRBD1. The CDR3 is 15 amino acids. Trimming cost V 5 bases and J 5 bases; bases outside gene matches: 11. Germline CDR1 reads SGHTA; CDR2 reads FQGNSA. The CDR3 reads CASSPRRQGPNEQYF. The DNA of the CDR3 is TGTGCCAGCAGCCCACGTCGACAGGGGCCGAACGAGCAGTACTTC.